The TCR beta chain under discussion was sequenced for a study of tumor and adjacent non-tumor tissue in lung cancer. Overall study findings and caveats: Shorter survival was associated with higher TCR diversity in tumors.

This CDR3 region has 14 residues. Per germline, CDR1 SGHNT and CDR2 YENEEA. A note on this clonotype: The antigen remains unidentified. The junction does not match germline at one end; this may be a read error.

TCRbeta libraries were built with three rounds of nested PCR, modified from ARM-PCR. TCRdb re-called the multiplex PCR reads with MiXCR, one entry per CDR3 protein. Altogether under 150,000 distinct CDR3 sequences are present, around 66% being singletons, with the ten largest covering 15% to 20%. The template was RNA from unsorted bulk tissue. Donors were chemotherapy-naive, newly diagnosed lung cancer surgical patients in China, August–late 2014. The V call is TRBV11-3, the J call TRBJ2-1; tentatively, D is TRBD1 or TRBD2 (5 bases each). The sequence was collected from a man in his fifties or sixties with small cell lung cancer. The sequencing input was lung tumor tissue. Here the CDR3 DNA reads TGTGCTAGCAGCTTGGGGGTGACCTACAATGATCAGTTCTTC. Residues: CASSLGVTYNDQFF.